This T cell receptor beta chain was captured in a study of blood T cells in healthy people across ages. Study results and caveats: Among T cells, TCR beta diversity per million cells dropped roughly linearly as age rose.

Comments on this clonotype: Antigen specificity is unknown.

The second PCR ran about 6 to 11 cycles with a sample-barcoded 5' primer and J-beta primers. With 12 random nucleotides, a template-switch adaptor tagged each individual cDNA molecule. TCRdb itself ran the 5' RACE reads through MiXCR, one entry per CDR3 protein. The table shows roughly 1,800,000 distinct CDR3 sequences, with around 48% occurring only once. The CDR3 runs 13 residues. V was cut by 2 bases and J by 11 bases, with 15 bases left in between. Germline V gives CDR1 MNHEY, CDR2 SVGAGI. For every donor, a draw yielded roughly 10 milliliters of peripheral blood. With each sample, at least 5 micrograms of total RNA were extracted.

Sequencing input: blood. The receptor's source is a woman aged 35 to 49 in good health. The chain uses TRBV6-5 and TRBJ2-5; either TRBD1 or TRBD2 may fit D (6 bases each). CDR3 sequence reads: CASSYVRGEEQYF. CDR3 nucleotides: TGTGCCAGCAGTTACGTTAGGGGGGAAGAGCAGTACTTC.